Given below is one TCR beta chain in context. Its antigen is currently not known. No much larger clone exists at a distance of one base, and base qualities are not known. Samples from volunteer blood donors who had recovered from COVID-19 were contributed by a second Seattle source. Collaborating institutions collected whole blood in K2EDTA tubes following their own protocols. For TCRbeta analysis, collaborators shipped samples in one of three forms: frozen whole blood, isolated PBMCs, or DNA extracted from either of those sample types. The data originate from a study of blood T cell repertoires in COVID-19 (dated by TCRdb to the early 2020s). Study-level background: Collaborator samples came from the United States, Italy and Spain and covered acute and convalescent phases of COVID-19. The prospective study material was composed of cDNA or gDNA derived from T cells, B-cell-depleted T cells, or PBMCs. A freely available public database, intended as a resource for researchers studying the immune response to SARS-CoV-2, is where the repertoires were released. Sample metadata almost always included a de-identified subject ID, COVID-19 status, age in years and sex. Where available, HLA class I and class II types were taken from metadata supplied by the sample provider and were not determined by assay-based typing. The samples were drawn from two sources: the first 160 participants of the ongoing ImmuneRACE study, and 1,254 subjects contributed by 6 global collaborators. The dataset comprised deeply sampled blood TCRbeta repertoires from subjects exposed to, actively infected with, or recovered from COVID-19. General conclusions and limits of the study: The amount of clinical and demographic metadata varied by source and participant and was provided uncurated.

TCRbeta CDR3 regions were amplified from genomic DNA using the immunoSEQ Assay, a bias-controlled multiplex PCR. In the paper's pipeline: The number of nucleated cells in each sample was estimated from the amplification of reference gene primers within the assay. To quantify the absolute abundance of each unique TCRbeta CDR3 rearrangement, sequence reads were collapsed and filtered. For each sample, productive Simpson clonality was calculated as the square root of Simpson's diversity index over productive rearrangements. TCRdb carries this immuneACCESS record with in-frame sequences only. Its versions omit some clonotypes, under half of them owing to an unresolved V gene in the studies checked, with the rest unexplained. V and J calls and clone size are those listed in that table; D and trimming were worked out from the DNA. In this sample the table shows approximately 260,000 clones, over 65% of which occur a single time. Less than 6% of the sample rests with the top ten.

Its CDR3 holds 14 amino acids, cysteine through phenylalanine. The only DNA kept is the CDR3, 42 bases in frame from the first base. Based on the germline V gene, the CDR1 and CDR2 sequences are SGHDN and FVKESK. Trimming takes 4 bases from V and 8 bases from J, and the germline ends sit 14 bases apart. This receptor was identified in a man aged 60-69 years who had recovered from COVID-19. The chain is assembled from TRBV14 and TRBJ1-4; the D gene is perhaps TRBD1, on 6 matching bases. Sequencing used peripheral blood. The DNA is as follows: TGTGCCAGCAGCCTTCAGGGACAAGGCGAAAAACTGTTTTTT. It is translated as CASSLQGQGEKLFF.